What follows are 17 T cell receptor beta chains derived from one specimen sequenced in a study of blood T cell repertoires in COVID-19. Measured with immunoSEQ multiplex PCR; TCRdb has only the in-frame clones, and not every one. The top ten clones hold about 0.9% of a sample with roughly 32,000 clones, 85% to 95% of them seen once. The sample consisted of peripheral blood. All receptors derive from a male donor with active COVID-19.

This clone was recorded only once. V usage is TRBV4-2 and J usage is TRBJ1-5; D not resolved. CDR1 and CDR2 from the germline V gene are LGHNA and YNFKEQ. The CDR3 is made up of 15 amino acids. V was trimmed by 0 bases and J by 9 bases, leaving 15 bases between them. CDR3: CASSQDLIARVPQHF. As DNA, the CDR3 is TGTGCCAGCAGCCAAGATCTTATAGCACGGGTGCCCCAGCATTTT.

The V call is TRBV7-3, the J call TRBJ2-1; perhaps TRBD2 as D (6 bases). Trimming left V 2 bases short and J 5 bases short, with 10 bases between. Per the germline V gene, CDR1 is SGHTA and CDR2 is FQGTGA. There are 14 residues in the CDR3. DNA for the CDR3: TGTGCCAGCAGCTTAGCGGGGCCAGACAATGAGCAGTTCTTC. Translation gives CASSLAGPDNEQFF.

The rearrangement links TRBV6-5 to TRBJ1-5; D is unresolved. The CDR3 contains 12 residues. Deletions cut 4 bases from V and 9 bases from J, with 10 bases between. Germline V gene lookup returns CDR1 MNHEY and CDR2 SVGAGI. The CDR3 bases are TGTGCCAGCAGTTCGGGTTACGGGCCCCAGCATTTT. This gives the protein CASSSGYGPQHF.

This clone showed up just once. The chain is built from TRBV6-2 or TRBV6-3 and TRBJ1-6; TRBD1 matches 7 bases. The CDR3 runs 14 residues. V was clipped by 4 bases and J by 13 bases; unmatched bases: 10. CDR1 and CDR2 from the germline V gene are MNHEY and SVGEGT. The CDR3 DNA reads as TGTGCCAGCAGTTGGGGACAGAGTCCAGCTCCCCTCCACTTT. Translating it yields CASSWGQSPAPLHF.

This sequence joins TRBV6-2 or TRBV6-3 and TRBJ1-5, with D possibly matching TRBD1 (6 bases). With 1 base removed from V and 4 bases from J, the gap between germline ends came to 11 bases. This CDR3 spans 15 amino acids. Germline V CDR1 and CDR2: MNHEY, SVGEGT. This CDR3 is CASSYFRGGNQPQHF. The CDR3, as DNA: TGTGCCAGCAGTTACTTCAGGGGAGGGAATCAGCCCCAGCATTTT.

The chain employs TRBV25-1 and TRBJ1-1; D is uncertain. Germline V lookup: CDR1 MGHDK, CDR2 SYGVNS. The V end was cut by 7 bases, the J end by 3 bases, with 21 bases between. CDR3 length: 16 residues. In DNA form, the CDR3 reads TGTGCCAGCACTACACGAGGGCGCGTTGGGGACACTGAAGCTTTCTTT. It specifies CASTTRGRVGDTEAFF.

CDR3 coding DNA: TGCGCCAGCAGCCAAGTAAGGGGACAGGGGGGGACTAGACGAAACACCGGGGAGCTGTTTTTT. Translation gives CASSQVRGQGGTRRNTGELFF. The chain recombines TRBV4-1 with TRBJ2-2, with 11 bases aligning to TRBD1. Germline V gives CDR1 MGHRA, CDR2 YSYEKL. V shed 1 base and J 2 bases; nucleotides not matched to a gene: 15. The CDR3 has 21 amino acids.

The chain is built from TRBV6-6 and TRBJ1-4; a possible D gene is TRBD1 (5 bases). The CDR3 consists of 15 residues. V dropped 2 bases and J dropped 5 bases, with 12 bases sitting between them. Germline V lookup: CDR1 MNHNY, CDR2 SVGAGI (reference sequence). CDR3 DNA sequence: TGTGCCAGCAGTTACGAAGGCAGGGAAAATGAAAAACTGTTTTTT. Its translation is CASSYEGRENEKLFF.

The rearrangement joins TRBV5-4 to TRBJ2-7; D is unresolved. The length of the CDR3 is 14 residues. V was pared by 2 bases and J by 0 bases, with 9 bases between. Germline-derived CDR1 and CDR2 are SGHNT and YYREEE (reference sequence). The CDR3 is CASSLGPGSYEQYF. CDR3 DNA sequence: TGTGCCAGCAGCTTAGGTCCAGGCTCCTACGAGCAGTACTTC.

The genes are TRBV7-2 and TRBJ2-1; TRBD2 aligns across 11 bases. The ends lost 4 bases at V and 5 bases at J; junction bases unmatched: 13. Germline V gives CDR1 SGHTA, CDR2 FQGNSA. This CDR3 spans 18 amino acids. The DNA of the CDR3 is TGTGCCAGCAGCTACACCACGGGACTAGCGGCAGGCCACAATGAGCAGTTCTTC. Its translation is CASSYTTGLAAGHNEQFF.

This chain uses TRBV3-1 (or the pseudogene TRBV3-2) with TRBJ1-2; D not resolved. Germline loops: CDR1 LGHDT, CDR2 YNNKEL (reference sequence). Trimming took 3 bases from V and 3 from J, leaving 8 bases between them. CDR3 length equals 13 residues. The CDR3 here is CASSHTTDYGYTF. The DNA of the CDR3 is TGTGCCAGCAGCCATACCACGGACTATGGCTACACCTTC.

There are a few counts of this clone. This chain uses TRBV2 with TRBJ1-5; 10 positions agree with TRBD1. The CDR3 loop spans 15 amino acids. Germline CDR1 and CDR2: SNHLY and FYNNEI. Trimming took 5 bases from V and 4 from J; bases not matched to a gene: 5. The CDR3, as DNA: TGTGCCAGCAGTTCGACAGGGGGCTCTAATCAGCCCCAGCATTTT. Its translation is CASSSTGGSNQPQHF.

The CDR3 DNA reads as TGTGCCATCAGGGGGACAGCCGGGAATGAAAAACTGTTTTTT. As protein: CAIRGTAGNEKLFF. The chain has TRBV10-3 and TRBJ1-4, with 7 bases matching TRBD1. CDR1 and CDR2 from the germline V gene are ENHRY and SYGVKD. V dropped 6 bases and J dropped 5; count of bases not matched to a gene: 6. This CDR3 region has 14 residues.

V usage is TRBV5-5 and J usage is TRBJ2-1, with D unresolved. The V gene lost 1 base and the J gene lost 7 bases, with 9 bases spanning the gap. Germline assignment: CDR1 SGHKS and CDR2 YYEKEE (reference sequence). This CDR3 spans 13 amino acids. The CDR3 region has the DNA TGTGCCAGCAGCTTGATTTCCGGGAATGAGCAGTTCTTC. Encoded protein: CASSLISGNEQFF.

V and J are TRBV20-1 and TRBJ1-1, with 7 positions matching TRBD1. The V segment lost 6 bases and the J segment 6 bases; nucleotides outside the gene matches: 4. CDR1 and CDR2 (germline): DFQATT, SNEGSKA (reference sequence). The CDR3 length is 11 residues. CDR3 in amino acids: CSATTGAEAFF. The CDR3 DNA reads as TGCAGTGCCACCACAGGGGCTGAAGCTTTCTTT.

V gene TRBV5-1 combines with J gene TRBJ1-1, with 7 bases that match TRBD1. The germline V gene has CDR1 SGHRS and CDR2 YFSETQ. This CDR3 comprises 16 residues. V was pared by 5 bases and J by 4 bases, with 14 bases of the junction left unmatched. The CDR3 sequence is CASSLVTGARGTEAFF. In DNA, the CDR3 is TGCGCCAGCAGTTTAGTAACAGGGGCTAGAGGCACTGAAGCTTTCTTT.

This chain links TRBV29-1 with TRBJ2-1; D may be TRBD2 (5 bases). Germline V lookup: CDR1 SQVTM, CDR2 ANQGSEA. The ends were cut back, 3 bases at V and 2 bases at J, with 11 bases in the middle. This CDR3 has 14 residues. The CDR3: CSVDRTGTYNEQFF. The CDR3 DNA reads as TGCAGCGTTGATCGGACTGGAACCTACAATGAGCAGTTCTTC.